This T cell receptor (beta chain) was identified in a study of identical twins. Overall study findings and caveats: In cord blood, abundant beta clonotypes had fewer insertions; memory showed no trend. Among beta out-of-frame sequences, excess sharing between twins appeared weaker.

The donor group consisted entirely of healthy Caucasians. Worth noting for this clonotype: Its antigen is still unknown.

Template switching introduced a universal primer site, and the cDNA bore unique molecular identifiers. MiXCR was run by TCRdb on the 5' RACE reads, yielding one entry per CDR3 protein. The data contain 540,000 or so distinct CDR3 sequences, more than 20% of them singletons. V gave up 5 bases and J gave up 3 bases, with 13 bases separating them. The CDR3 is made up of 15 amino acids. Germline V CDR1 and CDR2: KGHDR, SFDVKD. These same data were also listed under a study on yellow fever vaccine responses in identical twins.

Sequencing used CD4+ T cells sorted from blood. This rearrangement joins TRBV24-1 to TRBJ1-5; maybe TRBD1 (6 bases). The clonotype comes from a woman aged 18-30 years in good health. CDR3 protein: CATSAARGNNQPQHF. The CDR3 DNA sequence: TGTGCCACCAGTGCCGCGAGGGGGAACAATCAGCCCCAGCATTTT.